Listed here are 15 T cell receptor beta chains from one sample, sequenced in a study of T cell responses to AZD1222 COVID-19 vaccine. Libraries were prepared by immunoSEQ multiplex PCR; TCRdb keeps only in-frame clonotypes and omits some of them. The data contain approximately 160,000 clones, approximately 90% of them singletons. The sample here was peripheral blood, taken on day 0 of AZD1222 vaccination. These receptors originate from an adult in good health.

The chain links TRBV7-3 to TRBJ2-7; unclear D gene. V lost 0 bases and J 4 bases, leaving 7 bases between the germline ends. This CDR3 is built from 13 residues. Germline CDR1 and CDR2: SGHTA and FQGTGA. In DNA form, the CDR3 reads TGTGCCAGCAGCTTAACGGGCGGTTACGAGCAGTACTTC. This translates into CASSLTGGYEQYF.

V usage is TRBV28 and J usage is TRBJ2-7; 9 bases map to TRBD1. Germline-derived CDR1 and CDR2 are MDHEN and SYDVKM. The ends lost 5 bases at V and 3 bases at J; junction bases unmatched: 8. This CDR3 spans 15 amino acids. The CDR3 region is CASSPTGGLNYEQYF. In nucleotides, the CDR3 is TGTGCCAGCAGTCCCACAGGGGGCCTTAACTACGAGCAGTACTTC.

In nucleotides, the CDR3 is TGCGCCAGCAGCCAGGGAGGGGGGCCTCCAGAGACCCAGTACTTC. It is translated as CASSQGGGPPETQYF. The V call is TRBV4-3, the J call TRBJ2-5; D may be TRBD2 (7 bases). CDR3 length: 15 residues. V was pared by 3 bases and J by 4 bases, with 15 bases between. CDR1 and CDR2 (germline): LGHNA, YSLEER.

The chain combines TRBV7-9 with TRBJ2-3; D gene unclear. Looked up from germline, CDR1 is SEHNR and CDR2 is FQNEAQ (reference sequence). Trimming pared 5 bases from V and 3 bases from J, leaving 12 bases between. The CDR3 has 14 residues. The chain's CDR3 is CASSPPQGTDTQYF. The CDR3 nucleotides read TGTGCCAGCAGCCCTCCTCAAGGAACAGATACGCAGTATTTT.

V is TRBV6-4 and J is TRBJ1-1; D is unclear. CDR1 MRHNA and CDR2 SNTAGT come from the germline V gene. The germline V and J ends were trimmed by 4 bases and 1 base, with 7 bases remaining between them. CDR3 length: 13 amino acids. CDR3 bases: TGTGCCAGCAGTGCGAAGGGGAACACTGAAGCTTTCTTT. It encodes CASSAKGNTEAFF.

The V call is TRBV19, the J call TRBJ2-5, with 9 bases that match TRBD1. The CDR3 is made up of 15 amino acids. The germline CDR1 and CDR2 sequences are LNHDA and SQIVND (reference sequence). The J segment lost 4 bases and the V segment lost 5 bases, leaving 8 bases of the junction unmatched. The CDR3 is CASSQVQGAGETQYF. The CDR3 bases are TGTGCCAGTAGTCAAGTACAGGGGGCAGGAGAGACCCAGTACTTC.

V is TRBV9 and J is TRBJ2-5; D possibly corresponds to TRBD2 (6 bases). CDR3 size: 17 residues. The ends were cut back, 0 bases at V and 4 bases at J, with 19 bases in the middle. Germline lookup yields CDR1 SGDLS and CDR2 YYNGEE. CDR3 DNA sequence: TGTGCCAGCAGCGTAGGTAGCGGACTGGGCGGTTTAGAGACCCAGTACTTC. Its protein is CASSVGSGLGGLETQYF.

The rearrangement uses TRBV27 and TRBJ2-7, with 11 bases aligning to TRBD2. The CDR3 has 14 amino acids. V was clipped by 6 bases and J by 3 bases; unmatched bases: 4. Germline-derived CDR1 and CDR2 are MNHEY and SMNVEV (reference sequence). The CDR3 loop reads CASSHGTSGYEQYF. In nucleotides, the CDR3 is TGTGCCAGCAGCCACGGGACTAGCGGCTACGAGCAGTACTTC.

This clone was seen a single time. This sequence joins TRBV24-1 and TRBJ2-5, with D possibly being TRBD1 (8 bases). Per the germline V gene, CDR1 is KGHDR and CDR2 is SFDVKD. This CDR3 contains 15 residues. V lost 7 bases and J lost 2, with 16 bases in between. CDR3 amino acids: CATRDREGQQETQYF. CDR3 DNA: TGTGCCACCAGGGACAGGGAGGGCCAACAAGAGACCCAGTACTTC.

The chain links TRBV12-3 or TRBV12-4 to TRBJ2-1, with a tentative D call TRBD2 (5 bases). CDR3 length equals 12 residues. The germline V and J ends were trimmed by 2 bases and 13 bases, with 12 bases remaining between them. CDR3 sequence (DNA): TGTGCCAGCAGTTTAATTTCGGAGGTACAGTTCTTC. It translates to CASSLISEVQFF.

The V call is TRBV6-6, the J call TRBJ1-2; D call uncertain. The CDR3 length is 11 residues. Germline V gene lookup returns CDR1 MNHNY and CDR2 SVGAGI (reference sequence). The V end was cut by 6 bases, the J end by 4 bases, with 6 bases between. In DNA, the CDR3 is TGTGCCAGCAGAGGCAGCTATGGCTACACCTTC. Its protein is CASRGSYGYTF.

This chain links TRBV10-1 with TRBJ2-3, with 7 nucleotides matching TRBD2. V shed 0 bases and J 6 bases; nucleotides not matched to a gene: 12. Germline V CDR1 and CDR2: WNHNN, SYGVQD (reference sequence). This CDR3 comprises 17 residues. This CDR3 is CASSESRAAGPHDTQYF. DNA for the CDR3: TGCGCCAGCAGTGAGTCGAGGGCAGCGGGGCCACACGATACGCAGTATTTT.

In this sample, this clone turned up once. The chain joins TRBV6-5 to TRBJ1-2; 8 bases align to TRBD1. Germline V gene data show CDR1 as MNHEY and CDR2 as SVGAGI. This CDR3 has 14 residues. V shed 11 bases and J 3 bases; nucleotides not matched to a gene: 11. CDR3 loop: CAGESRGRYYGYTF. CDR3 DNA: TGTGCCGGAGAGTCCAGGGGGCGGTACTATGGCTACACCTTC.

This sequence joins TRBV29-1 and TRBJ1-1; TRBD1 aligns across 8 bases. The CDR3 spans 14 residues. Germline CDR1 SQVTM, CDR2 ANQGSEA. V shed 6 bases and J 1 base; nucleotides not matched to a gene: 7. CDR3 coding DNA: TGCAGCGTCAGAAACAGGGGGGCGAACACTGAAGCTTTCTTT. Protein product: CSVRNRGANTEAFF.

This rearrangement joins TRBV9 to TRBJ1-2; 7 bases line up with TRBD1. Germline V gene sequence: CDR1 SGDLS, CDR2 YYNGEE. The CDR3 runs to 16 residues. With 0 bases clipped from V and 4 bases from J, the junction kept 9 bases outside the gene matches. This CDR3 reads CASSVEPQGGGYGYTF. For the CDR3, the DNA is TGTGCCAGCAGCGTAGAGCCCCAGGGGGGTGGCTATGGCTACACCTTC.